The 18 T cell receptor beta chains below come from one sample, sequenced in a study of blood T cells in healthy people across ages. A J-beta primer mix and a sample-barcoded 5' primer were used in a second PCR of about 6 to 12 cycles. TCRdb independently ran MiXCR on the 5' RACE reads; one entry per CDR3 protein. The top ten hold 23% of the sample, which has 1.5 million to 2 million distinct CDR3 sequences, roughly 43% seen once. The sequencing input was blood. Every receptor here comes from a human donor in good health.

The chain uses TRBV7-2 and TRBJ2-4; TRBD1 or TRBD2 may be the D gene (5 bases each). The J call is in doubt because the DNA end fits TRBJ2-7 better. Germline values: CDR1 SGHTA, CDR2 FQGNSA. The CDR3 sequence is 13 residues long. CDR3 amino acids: CASSLRRDDEQYF. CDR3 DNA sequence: TGTGCCAGCAGCTTACGAAGGGACGACGAGCAGTACTTC.

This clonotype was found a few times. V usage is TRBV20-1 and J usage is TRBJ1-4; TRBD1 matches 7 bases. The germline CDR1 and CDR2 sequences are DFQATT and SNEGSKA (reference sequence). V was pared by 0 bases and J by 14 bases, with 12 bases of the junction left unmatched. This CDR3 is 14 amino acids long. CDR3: CSARDHRGLTSLFF. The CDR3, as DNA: TGCAGTGCTAGAGACCACAGGGGTCTGACCTCTCTGTTTTTT.

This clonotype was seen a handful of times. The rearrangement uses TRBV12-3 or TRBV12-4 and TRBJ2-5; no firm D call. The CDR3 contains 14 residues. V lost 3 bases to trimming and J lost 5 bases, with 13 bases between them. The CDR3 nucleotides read TGTGCCAGCAGTTTTTTTGGTAGCCGGGAGACCCAGTACTTC. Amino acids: CASSFFGSRETQYF.

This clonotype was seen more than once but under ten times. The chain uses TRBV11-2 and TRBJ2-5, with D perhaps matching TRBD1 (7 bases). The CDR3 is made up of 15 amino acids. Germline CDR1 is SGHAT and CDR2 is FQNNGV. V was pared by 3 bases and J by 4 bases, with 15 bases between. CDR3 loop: CASSFMRQGGETQYF. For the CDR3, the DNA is TGTGCCAGCAGCTTCATGAGACAGGGAGGAGAGACCCAGTACTTC. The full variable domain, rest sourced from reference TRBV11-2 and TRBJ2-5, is EAGVAQSPRYKIIEKRQSVAFWCNPISGHATLYWYQQILGQGPKLLIQFQNNGVVDDSQLPKDRFSAERLKGVDSTLKIQPAKLEDSAVYLCASSFMRQGGETQYFGPGTRLLVL.

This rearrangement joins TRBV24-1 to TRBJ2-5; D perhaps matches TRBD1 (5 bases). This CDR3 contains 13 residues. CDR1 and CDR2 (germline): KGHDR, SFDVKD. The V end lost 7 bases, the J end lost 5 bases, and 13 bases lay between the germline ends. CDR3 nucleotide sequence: TGTGCCACCAGCCAGACAGACGACGAGACCCAGTACTTC. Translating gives CATSQTDDETQYF.

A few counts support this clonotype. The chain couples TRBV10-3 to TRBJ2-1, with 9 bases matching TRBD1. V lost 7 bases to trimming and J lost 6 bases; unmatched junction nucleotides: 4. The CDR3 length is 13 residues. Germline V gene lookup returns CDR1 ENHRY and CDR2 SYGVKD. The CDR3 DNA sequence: TGTGCCATCACGGGACAGGGTGGCAATGAGCAGTTCTTC. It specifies CAITGQGGNEQFF.

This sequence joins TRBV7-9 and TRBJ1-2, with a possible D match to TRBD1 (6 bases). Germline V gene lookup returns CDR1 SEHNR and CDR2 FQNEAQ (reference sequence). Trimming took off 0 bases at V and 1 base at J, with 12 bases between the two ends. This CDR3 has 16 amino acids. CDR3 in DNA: TGTGCCAGCAGCTTAGCTTGGACAGAAGTTAACTATGGCTACACCTTC. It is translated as CASSLAWTEVNYGYTF.

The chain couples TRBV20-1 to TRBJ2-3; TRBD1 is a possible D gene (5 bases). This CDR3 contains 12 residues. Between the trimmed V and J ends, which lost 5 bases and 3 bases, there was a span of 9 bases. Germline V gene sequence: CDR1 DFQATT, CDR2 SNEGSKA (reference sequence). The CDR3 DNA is TGCAGTGCTGTCCGGACAACAGATACGCAGTATTTT. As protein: CSAVRTTDTQYF.

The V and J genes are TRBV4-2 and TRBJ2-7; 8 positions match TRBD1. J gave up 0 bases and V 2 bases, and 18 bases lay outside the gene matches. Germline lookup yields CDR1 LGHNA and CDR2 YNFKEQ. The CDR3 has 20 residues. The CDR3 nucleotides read TGTGCCAGCAGCCAACGAACTTCCTCTGGACAGGGCCCCTTCTCCTACGAGCAGTACTTC. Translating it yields CASSQRTSSGQGPFSYEQYF.

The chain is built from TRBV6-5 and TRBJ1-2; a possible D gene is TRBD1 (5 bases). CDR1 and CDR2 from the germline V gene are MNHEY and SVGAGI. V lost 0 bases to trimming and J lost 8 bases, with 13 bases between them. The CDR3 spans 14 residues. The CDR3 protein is CASSYSGAPHGYTF. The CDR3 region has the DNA TGTGCCAGCAGTTACTCAGGGGCGCCACACGGCTACACCTTC.

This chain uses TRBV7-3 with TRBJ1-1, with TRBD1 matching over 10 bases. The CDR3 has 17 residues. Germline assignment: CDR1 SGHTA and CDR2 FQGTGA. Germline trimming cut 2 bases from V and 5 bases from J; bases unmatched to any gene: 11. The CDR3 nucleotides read TGTGCCAGCAGCTTACATGGACCGGGACAGGGGAAAACTGAAGCTTTCTTT. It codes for CASSLHGPGQGKTEAFF.

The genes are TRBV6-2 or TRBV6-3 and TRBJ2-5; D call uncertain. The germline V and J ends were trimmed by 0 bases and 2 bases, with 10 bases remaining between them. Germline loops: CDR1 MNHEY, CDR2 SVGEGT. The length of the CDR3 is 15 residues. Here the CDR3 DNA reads TGTGCCAGCAGTTACTCGAAACCACCACAAGAGACCCAGTACTTC. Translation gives CASSYSKPPQETQYF.

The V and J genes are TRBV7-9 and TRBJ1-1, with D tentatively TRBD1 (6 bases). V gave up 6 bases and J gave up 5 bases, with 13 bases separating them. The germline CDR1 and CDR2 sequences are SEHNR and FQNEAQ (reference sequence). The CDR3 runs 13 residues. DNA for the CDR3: TGTGCCAGCAGACACAAGGGGGGGACTGAAGCTTTCTTT. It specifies CASRHKGGTEAFF.

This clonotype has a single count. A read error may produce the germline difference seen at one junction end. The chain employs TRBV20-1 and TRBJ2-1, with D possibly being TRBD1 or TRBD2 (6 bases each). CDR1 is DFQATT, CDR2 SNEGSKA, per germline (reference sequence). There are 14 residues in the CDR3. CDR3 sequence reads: CSALPGAEYNERFF. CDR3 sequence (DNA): TGCAGTGCCCTACCGGGGGCCGAATACAATGAGCGGTTCTTC.

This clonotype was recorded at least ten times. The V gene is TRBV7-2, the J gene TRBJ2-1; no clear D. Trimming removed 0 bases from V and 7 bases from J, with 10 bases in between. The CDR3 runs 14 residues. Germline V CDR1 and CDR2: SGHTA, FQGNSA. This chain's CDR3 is CASSLALPRNEQFF. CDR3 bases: TGTGCCAGCAGCTTAGCGCTCCCCCGGAATGAGCAGTTCTTC.

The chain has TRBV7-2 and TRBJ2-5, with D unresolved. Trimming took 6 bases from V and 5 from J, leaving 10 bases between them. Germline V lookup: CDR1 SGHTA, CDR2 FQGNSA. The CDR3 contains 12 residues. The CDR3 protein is CASRGGPETQYF. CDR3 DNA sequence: TGTGCCAGCAGAGGCGGACCGGAGACCCAGTACTTC.

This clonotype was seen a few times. This CDR3 reads CASSYGQGNEKLFF. CDR3 DNA sequence: TGTGCCAGCAGTTACGGGCAGGGGAATGAAAAACTGTTTTTT. V and J are TRBV6-2 or TRBV6-3 and TRBJ1-4; TRBD1 is a possible D gene (6 bases). Germline CDR1 reads MNHEY; CDR2 reads SVGEGT. The V end lost 2 bases, the J end lost 5 bases, and 9 bases lay between the germline ends. The CDR3 spans 14 residues.

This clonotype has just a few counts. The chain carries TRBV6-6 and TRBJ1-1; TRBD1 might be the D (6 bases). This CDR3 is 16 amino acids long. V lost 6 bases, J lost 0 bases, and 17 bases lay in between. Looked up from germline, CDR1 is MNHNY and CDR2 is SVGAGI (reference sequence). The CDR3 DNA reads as TGTGCCAGCAGCCCCCCCGGGGGGCGTGTGAACACTGAAGCTTTCTTT. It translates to CASSPPGGRVNTEAFF.